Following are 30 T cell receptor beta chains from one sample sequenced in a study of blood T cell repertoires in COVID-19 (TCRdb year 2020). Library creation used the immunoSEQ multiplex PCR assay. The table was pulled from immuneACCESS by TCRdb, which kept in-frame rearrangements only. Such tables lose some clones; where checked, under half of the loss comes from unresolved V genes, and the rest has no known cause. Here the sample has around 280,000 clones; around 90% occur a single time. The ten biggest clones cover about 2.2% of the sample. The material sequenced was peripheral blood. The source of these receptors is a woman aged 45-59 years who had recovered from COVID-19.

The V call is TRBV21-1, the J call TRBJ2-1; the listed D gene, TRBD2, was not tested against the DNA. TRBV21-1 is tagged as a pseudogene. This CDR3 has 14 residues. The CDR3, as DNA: TGTGCCAGCGGATCGACTAGCGAGGGACATGAGCAGTTCTTC. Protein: CASGSTSEGHEQFF.

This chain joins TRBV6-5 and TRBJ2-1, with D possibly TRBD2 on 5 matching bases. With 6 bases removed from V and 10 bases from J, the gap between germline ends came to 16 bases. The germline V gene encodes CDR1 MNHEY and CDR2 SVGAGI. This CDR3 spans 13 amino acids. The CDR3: CASSPGRSREQFF. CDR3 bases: TGTGCCAGCAGCCCGGGAAGGTCACGGGAGCAGTTCTTC.

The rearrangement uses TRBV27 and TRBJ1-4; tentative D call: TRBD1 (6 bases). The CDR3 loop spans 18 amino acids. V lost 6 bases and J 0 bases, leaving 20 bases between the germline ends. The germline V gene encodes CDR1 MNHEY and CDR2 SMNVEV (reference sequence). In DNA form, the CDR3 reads TGTGCCAGCAGGGGTAGGACAGCCAGCCCCCCAACTAATGAAAAACTGTTTTTT. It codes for CASRGRTASPPTNEKLFF.

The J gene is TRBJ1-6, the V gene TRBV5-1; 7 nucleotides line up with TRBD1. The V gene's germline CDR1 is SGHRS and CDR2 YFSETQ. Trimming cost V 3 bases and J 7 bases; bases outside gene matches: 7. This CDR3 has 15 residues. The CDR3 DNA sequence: TGCGCCAGCAGCTCGCTGGGACAGCCAAATTCACCCCTCCACTTT. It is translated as CASSSLGQPNSPLHF.

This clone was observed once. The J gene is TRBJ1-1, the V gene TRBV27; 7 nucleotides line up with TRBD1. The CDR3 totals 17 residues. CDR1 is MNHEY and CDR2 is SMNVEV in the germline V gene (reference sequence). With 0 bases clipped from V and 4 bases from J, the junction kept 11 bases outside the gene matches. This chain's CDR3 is CASSLSMTGSLATEAFF. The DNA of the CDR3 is TGTGCCAGCAGTTTATCGATGACAGGGTCCCTGGCCACTGAAGCTTTCTTT.

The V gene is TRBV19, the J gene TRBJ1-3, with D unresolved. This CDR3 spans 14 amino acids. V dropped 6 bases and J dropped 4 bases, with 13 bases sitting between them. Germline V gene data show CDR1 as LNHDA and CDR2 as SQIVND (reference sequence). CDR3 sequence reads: CASSTPKQGNTIYF. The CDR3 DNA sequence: TGTGCCAGTAGCACCCCTAAACAGGGAAACACCATATATTTT.

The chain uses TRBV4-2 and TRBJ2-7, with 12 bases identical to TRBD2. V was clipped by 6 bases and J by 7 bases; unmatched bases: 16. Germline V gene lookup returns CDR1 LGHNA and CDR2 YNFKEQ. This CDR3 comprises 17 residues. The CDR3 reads CASSLTSGSSVLEEQYF. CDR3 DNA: TGTGCCAGCAGTCTGACTAGCGGGAGTTCTGTCTTAGAGGAGCAGTACTTC.

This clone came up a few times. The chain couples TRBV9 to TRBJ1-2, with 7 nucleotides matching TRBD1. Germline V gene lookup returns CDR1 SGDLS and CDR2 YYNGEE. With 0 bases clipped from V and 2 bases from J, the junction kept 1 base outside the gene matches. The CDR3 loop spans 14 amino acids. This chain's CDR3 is CASSVEGANYGYTF. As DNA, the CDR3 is TGTGCCAGCAGCGTAGAGGGGGCCAACTATGGCTACACCTTC.

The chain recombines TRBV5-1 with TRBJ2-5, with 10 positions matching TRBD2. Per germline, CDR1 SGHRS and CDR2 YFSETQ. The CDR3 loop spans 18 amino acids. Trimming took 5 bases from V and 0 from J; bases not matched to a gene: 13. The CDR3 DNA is TGCGCCAGCAGAATCCCACTAGCGGGACTCTCGCACCAAGAGACCCAGTACTTC. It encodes CASRIPLAGLSHQETQYF.

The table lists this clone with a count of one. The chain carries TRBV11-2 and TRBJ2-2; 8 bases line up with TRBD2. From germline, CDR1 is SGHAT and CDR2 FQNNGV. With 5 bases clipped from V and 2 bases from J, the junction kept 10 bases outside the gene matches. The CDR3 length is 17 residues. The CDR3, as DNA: TGTGCCAGCAGCCTCACGAGCGGGGGCCCCAACACCGGGGAGCTGTTTTTT. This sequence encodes CASSLTSGGPNTGELFF. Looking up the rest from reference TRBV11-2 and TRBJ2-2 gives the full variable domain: EAGVAQSPRYKIIEKRQSVAFWCNPISGHATLYWYQQILGQGPKLLIQFQNNGVVDDSQLPKDRFSAERLKGVDSTLKIQPAKLEDSAVYLCASSLTSGGPNTGELFFGEGSRLTVL.

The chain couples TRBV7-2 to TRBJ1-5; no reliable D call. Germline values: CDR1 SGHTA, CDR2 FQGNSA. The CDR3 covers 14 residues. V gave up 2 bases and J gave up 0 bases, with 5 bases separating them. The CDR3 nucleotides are TGTGCCAGCAGCTTAAAATATAGCAATCAGCCCCAGCATTTT. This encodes CASSLKYSNQPQHF. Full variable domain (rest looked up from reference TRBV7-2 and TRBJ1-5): GAGVSQSPSNKVTEKGKDVELRCDPISGHTALYWYRQSLGQGLEFLIYFQGNSAPDKSGLPSDRFSAERTGGSVSTLTIQRTQQEDSAVYLCASSLKYSNQPQHFGDGTRLSIL.

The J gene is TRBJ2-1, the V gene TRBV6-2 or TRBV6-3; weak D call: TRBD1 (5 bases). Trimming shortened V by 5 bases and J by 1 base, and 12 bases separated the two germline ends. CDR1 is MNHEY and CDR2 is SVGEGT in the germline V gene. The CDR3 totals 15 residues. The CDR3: CASSLGAVSYNEQFF. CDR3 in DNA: TGTGCCAGCAGTCTAGGGGCAGTTTCCTACAATGAGCAGTTCTTC.

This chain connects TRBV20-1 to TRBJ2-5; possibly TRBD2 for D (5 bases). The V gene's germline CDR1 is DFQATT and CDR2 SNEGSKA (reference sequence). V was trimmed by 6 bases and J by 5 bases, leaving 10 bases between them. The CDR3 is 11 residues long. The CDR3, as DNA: TGCAGTGCCAGGACTGGGGAGACCCAGTACTTC. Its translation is CSARTGETQYF.

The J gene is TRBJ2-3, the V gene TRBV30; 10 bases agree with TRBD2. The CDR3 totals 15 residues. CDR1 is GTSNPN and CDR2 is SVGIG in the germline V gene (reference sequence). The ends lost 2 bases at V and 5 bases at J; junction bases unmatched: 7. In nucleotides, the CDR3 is TGTGCCTGGAGTTCAGCGGGAGGGCCACGAGATACGCAGTATTTT. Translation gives CAWSSAGGPRDTQYF.

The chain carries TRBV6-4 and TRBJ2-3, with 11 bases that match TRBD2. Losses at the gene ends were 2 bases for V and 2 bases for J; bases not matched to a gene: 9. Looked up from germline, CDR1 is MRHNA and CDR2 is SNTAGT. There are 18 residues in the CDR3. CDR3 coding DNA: TGTGCCAGCAGTGACGGAGGGGCTAGCGGGGGGAACACAGATACGCAGTATTTT. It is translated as CASSDGGASGGNTDTQYF.

The CDR3: CASSLISDYEQYF. The CDR3 DNA sequence: TGCGCCAGCAGCTTGATCAGCGACTACGAGCAGTACTTC. The chain is built from TRBV5-1 and TRBJ2-7; no firm D call. Germline V gene lookup returns CDR1 SGHRS and CDR2 YFSETQ. V was shortened by 1 base and J by 3 bases, with 8 bases between the two germline ends. This CDR3 contains 13 residues.

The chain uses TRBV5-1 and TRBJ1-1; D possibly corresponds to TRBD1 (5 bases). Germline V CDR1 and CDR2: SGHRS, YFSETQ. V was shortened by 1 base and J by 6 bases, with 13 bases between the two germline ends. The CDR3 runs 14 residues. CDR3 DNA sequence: TGCGCCAGCAGCTTGTCAGGAGGGGCGGCTGAAGCTTTCTTT. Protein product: CASSLSGGAAEAFF.

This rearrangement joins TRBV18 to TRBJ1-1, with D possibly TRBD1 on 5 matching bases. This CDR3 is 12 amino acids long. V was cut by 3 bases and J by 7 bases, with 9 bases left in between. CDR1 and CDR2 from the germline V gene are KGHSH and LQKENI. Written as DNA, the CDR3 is TGTGCCAGCTCACCGCAGGGATTTGAAGCTTTCTTT. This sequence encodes CASSPQGFEAFF.

CDR3 bases: TGTGCCAGCAGTCTAGGGACAGGGTTCACTGAAGCTTTCTTT. This codes for CASSLGTGFTEAFF. J is TRBJ1-1 and V is TRBV28; TRBD1 matches 9 bases. Germline assignment: CDR1 MDHEN and CDR2 SYDVKM. The CDR3 spans 14 residues. Germline trimming cut 5 bases from V and 4 bases from J; bases unmatched to any gene: 5.

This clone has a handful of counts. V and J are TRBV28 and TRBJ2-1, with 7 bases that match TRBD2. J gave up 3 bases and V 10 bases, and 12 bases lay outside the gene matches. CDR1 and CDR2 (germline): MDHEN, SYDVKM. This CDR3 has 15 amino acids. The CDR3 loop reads CATKAGPGSYNEQFF. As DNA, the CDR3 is TGTGCCACCAAAGCGGGACCAGGGAGCTACAATGAGCAGTTCTTC. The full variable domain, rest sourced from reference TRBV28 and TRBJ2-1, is DVKVTQSSRYLVKRTGEKVFLECVQDMDHENMFWYRQDPGLGLRLIYFSYDVKMKEKGDIPEGYSVSREKKERFSLILESASTNQTSMYLCATKAGPGSYNEQFFGPGTRLTVL.

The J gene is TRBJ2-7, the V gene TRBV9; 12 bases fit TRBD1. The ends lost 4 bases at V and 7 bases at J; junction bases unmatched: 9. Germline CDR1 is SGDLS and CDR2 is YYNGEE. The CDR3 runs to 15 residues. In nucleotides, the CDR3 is TGTGCCAGCAGCCTAGGGGGACAGGGGGCCGAAGAGCAGTACTTC. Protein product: CASSLGGQGAEEQYF.

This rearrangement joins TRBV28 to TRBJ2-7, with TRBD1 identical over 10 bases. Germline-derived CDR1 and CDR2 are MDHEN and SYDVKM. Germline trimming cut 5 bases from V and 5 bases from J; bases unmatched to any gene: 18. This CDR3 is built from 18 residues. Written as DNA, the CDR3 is TGTGCCAGCAGTCTCAATCGTCGACAGGGGGCCTTGAAGAACGAGCAGTACTTC. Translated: CASSLNRRQGALKNEQYF.

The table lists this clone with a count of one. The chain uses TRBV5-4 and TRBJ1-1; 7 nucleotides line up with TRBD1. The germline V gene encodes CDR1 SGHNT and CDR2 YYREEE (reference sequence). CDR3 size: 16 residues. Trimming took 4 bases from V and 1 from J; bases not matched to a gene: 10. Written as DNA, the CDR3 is TGTGCCAGCAGCCCGCCCGGGACAGTGCCGAACACTGAAGCTTTCTTT. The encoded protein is CASSPPGTVPNTEAFF.

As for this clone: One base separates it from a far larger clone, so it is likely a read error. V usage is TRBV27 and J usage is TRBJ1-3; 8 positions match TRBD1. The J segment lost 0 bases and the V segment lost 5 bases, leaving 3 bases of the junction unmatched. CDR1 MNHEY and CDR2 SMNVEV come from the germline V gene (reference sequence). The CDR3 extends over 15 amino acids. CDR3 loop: CASSSTGGSGNTIYF. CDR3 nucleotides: TGTGCCAGCAGTAGTACAGGGGGCTCTGGAAACACCATATATTTT.

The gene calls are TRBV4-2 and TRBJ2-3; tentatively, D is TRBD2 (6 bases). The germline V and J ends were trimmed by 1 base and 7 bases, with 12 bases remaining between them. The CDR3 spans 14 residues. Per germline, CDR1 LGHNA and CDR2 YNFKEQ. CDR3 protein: CASSQGSSAYTQYF. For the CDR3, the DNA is TGTGCCAGCAGCCAAGGGTCTAGCGCGTATACGCAGTATTTT.

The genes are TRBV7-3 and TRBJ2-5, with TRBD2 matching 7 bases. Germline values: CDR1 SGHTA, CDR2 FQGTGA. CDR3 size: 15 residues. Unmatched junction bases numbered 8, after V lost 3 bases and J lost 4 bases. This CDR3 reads CASSLRLASRETQYF. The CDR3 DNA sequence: TGTGCCAGCAGCTTGCGACTAGCAAGTCGAGAGACCCAGTACTTC.

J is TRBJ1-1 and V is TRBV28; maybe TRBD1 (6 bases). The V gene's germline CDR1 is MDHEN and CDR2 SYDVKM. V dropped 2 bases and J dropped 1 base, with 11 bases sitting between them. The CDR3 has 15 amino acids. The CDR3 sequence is CASSLPGDGNTEAFF. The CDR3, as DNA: TGTGCCAGCAGTTTACCAGGGGACGGGAACACTGAAGCTTTCTTT.

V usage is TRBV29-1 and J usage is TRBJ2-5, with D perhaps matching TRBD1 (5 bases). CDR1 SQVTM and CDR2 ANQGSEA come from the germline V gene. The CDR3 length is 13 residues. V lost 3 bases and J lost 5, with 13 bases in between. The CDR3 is CSVEVQGRETQYF. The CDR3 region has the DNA TGCAGCGTTGAGGTCCAGGGTCGGGAGACCCAGTACTTC.

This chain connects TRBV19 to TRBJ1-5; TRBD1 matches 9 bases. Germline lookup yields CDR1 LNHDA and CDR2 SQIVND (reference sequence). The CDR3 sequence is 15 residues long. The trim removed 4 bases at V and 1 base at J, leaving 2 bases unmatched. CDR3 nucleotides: TGTGCCAGTAGTAGGGACAGGGCAAGCAATCAGCCCCAGCATTTT. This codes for CASSRDRASNQPQHF.

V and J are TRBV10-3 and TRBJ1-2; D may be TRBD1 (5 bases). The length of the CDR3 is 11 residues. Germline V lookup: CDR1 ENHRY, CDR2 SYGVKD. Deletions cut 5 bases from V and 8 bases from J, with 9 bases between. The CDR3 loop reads CAISTGGGYTF. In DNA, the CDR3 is TGTGCCATCAGTACAGGTGGGGGCTACACCTTC.